These T cell receptor beta chains were read from a single sample in a study of response to subunit inactivated influenza vaccine. TCRdb called the RT-PCR reads again in MiXCR, with one record for every CDR3 protein. The table includes around 790,000 distinct CDR3 sequences, about 20% detected once. The starting material was PBMCs from blood, obtained roughly 5 days after vaccination. The receptors were sampled from a man over 45 who received an inactivated influenza vaccine. Both conserved end residues are part of each CDR3. A D gene is named only where the DNA matches it firmly. Expanded clones are given a class, and other clones once, few, many or no size at all.

CDR3: CSAKLVDTQYF
DNA: TGCAGTGCTAAACTCGTAGATACGCAGTATTTT
V: TRBV20-1
J: TRBJ2-3
length: 11
D: -
size: -

CDR3: CASSRRTGKGRETQYF
DNA: TGTGCCAGTTCCAGGAGGACAGGGAAGGGACGCGAGACCCAGTACTTC
V: TRBV11-2
J: TRBJ2-5
length: 16
D: TRBD1
size: -

CDR3: CASSLPLLSGERPYEQYF
DNA: TGTGCCAGCAGCTTACCCCTTCTCTCAGGCGAAAGACCCTACGAGCAGTACTTC
V: TRBV11-2
J: TRBJ2-7
length: 18
D: -
size: -

CDR3: CSAVDEMNTEAFF
DNA: TGCAGTGCCGTGGACGAAATGAACACTGAAGCTTTCTTT
V: TRBV20-1
J: TRBJ1-1
length: 13
D: -
size: few

CDR3: CASSPSPGLEKETQYF
DNA: TGTGCCAGCAGCCCCTCTCCGGGACTTGAGAAAGAGACCCAGTACTTC
V: TRBV6-1
J: TRBJ2-5
length: 16
D: -
size: few

CDR3: CASGQGPNYEQYF
DNA: TGTGCCAGTGGACAGGGCCCTAACTACGAGCAGTACTTC
V: TRBV19
J: TRBJ2-7
length: 13
D: TRBD1
size: few

CDR3: CASRAGTDSGNTIYF
DNA: TGTGCCAGCAGGGCCGGGACAGACTCTGGAAACACCATATATTTT
V: TRBV12-3/TRBV12-4
J: TRBJ1-3
length: 15
D: TRBD1
size: few

CDR3: CASSLGLAGGPGVTQYF
DNA: TGTGCCAGCAGCTTAGGACTAGCGGGAGGCCCAGGGGTTACGCAGTATTTT
V: TRBV7-2
J: TRBJ2-3
length: 17
D: TRBD2
size: few

CDR3: CSVAYGRGSADTQYF
DNA: TGCAGCGTTGCGTACGGCAGGGGGTCCGCAGATACGCAGTATTTT
V: TRBV29-1
J: TRBJ2-3
length: 15
D: TRBD1
size: -

CDR3: CASSVSGGRGDTQYF
DNA: TGTGCCAGCAGTGTAAGCGGGGGGCGTGGAGATACGCAGTATTTT
V: TRBV6-1
J: TRBJ2-3
length: 15
D: TRBD2
size: -

CDR3: CASSVGLAGPQFF
DNA: TGTGCCAGCAGTGTGGGACTAGCGGGCCCGCAGTTCTTC
V: TRBV6-1
J: TRBJ2-1
length: 13
D: TRBD2
size: few

CDR3: CAAGRDTQYF
DNA: TGTGCCGCGGGGAGGGATACGCAGTATTTT
V: TRBV6-5
J: TRBJ2-3
length: 10
D: -
size: few

CDR3: CATSVMGSEQFF
DNA: TGTGCCACCAGTGTAATGGGTAGTGAGCAGTTCTTC
V: TRBV24-1
J: TRBJ2-1
length: 12
D: -
size: -

CDR3: CASRPPANYGYTF
DNA: TGTGCCAGCCGCCCGCCAGCTAACTATGGCTACACCTTC
V: TRBV12-3/TRBV12-4
J: TRBJ1-2
length: 13
D: -
size: many

CDR3: CASSAGAGASGNYGYTF
DNA: TGTGCCAGCAGCGCGGGGGCAGGGGCGTCGGGTAACTATGGCTACACCTTC
V: TRBV9
J: TRBJ1-2
length: 17
D: -
size: -

CDR3: CSASPPLDTQYF
DNA: TGCAGTGCTAGCCCCCCGCTGGATACGCAGTATTTT
V: TRBV20-1
J: TRBJ2-3
length: 12
D: -
size: -

CDR3: CSARPGAPDTQYF
DNA: TGCAGTGCTAGACCGGGGGCCCCAGATACGCAGTATTTT
V: TRBV20-1
J: TRBJ2-3
length: 13
D: -
size: -

CDR3: CASSLIAGGLSSYEQYF
DNA: TGCGCCAGCAGCCTCATAGCGGGAGGCCTGAGCTCCTACGAGCAGTACTTC
V: TRBV5-1
J: TRBJ2-7
length: 17
D: TRBD2
size: -

CDR3: CSARSDGSSYEQYF
DNA: TGCAGTGCTAGATCAGACGGATCCTCCTACGAGCAGTACTTC
V: TRBV20-1
J: TRBJ2-7
length: 14
D: -
size: -

CDR3: CASSWGYEQFF
DNA: TGTGCCAGCAGCTGGGGCTATGAGCAGTTCTTC
V: TRBV12-3/TRBV12-4
J: TRBJ2-1
length: 11
D: -
size: many

CDR3: CASSLLLRFEQFF
DNA: TGTGCCAGCAGTTTGTTACTGAGATTTGAGCAGTTCTTC
V: TRBV12-3/TRBV12-4
J: TRBJ2-1
length: 13
D: -
size: -

CDR3: CASRPGGTGNEQFF
DNA: TGTGCCAGCAGACCAGGGGGAACGGGGAATGAGCAGTTCTTC
V: TRBV12-3/TRBV12-4
J: TRBJ2-1
length: 14
D: TRBD1
size: few

CDR3: CASRSRQGGGIGELFF
DNA: TGTGCCAGCAGGTCACGACAGGGAGGCGGTATCGGGGAGCTGTTTTTT
V: TRBV12-3/TRBV12-4
J: TRBJ2-2
length: 16
D: -
size: -

CDR3: CASSKSPGPSTGELFF
DNA: TGTGCCAGCAGCAAATCCCCGGGACCCAGCACCGGGGAGCTGTTTTTT
V: TRBV12-3/TRBV12-4
J: TRBJ2-2
length: 16
D: -
size: -

CDR3: CASSEDSSETQYF
DNA: TGCGCCAGCAGTGAGGACAGTTCAGAGACCCAGTACTTC
V: TRBV10-1
J: TRBJ2-5
length: 13
D: -
size: few

CDR3: CASSQMLGSTDTQYF
DNA: TGTGCCAGCAGCCAAATGCTGGGGTCCACAGATACGCAGTATTTT
V: TRBV7-2
J: TRBJ2-3
length: 15
D: -
size: many

CDR3: CASSLSSGRNIQYF
DNA: TGTGCCAGCAGCTTATCTAGCGGAAGAAACATTCAGTACTTC
V: TRBV7-2
J: TRBJ2-4
length: 14
D: TRBD2
size: -

CDR3: CATSREGTEDEKLFF
DNA: TGTGCCACCAGCAGAGAAGGGACGGAGGACGAAAAACTGTTTTTT
V: TRBV15
J: TRBJ1-4
length: 15
D: -
size: few

CDR3: CASGVGRNTGELFF
DNA: TGTGCCAGCGGCGTGGGACGGAACACCGGGGAGCTGTTTTTT
V: TRBV9
J: TRBJ2-2
length: 14
D: -
size: -

CDR3: CASGTPGSPPEAFF
DNA: TGTGCCAGCGGTACCCCAGGAAGTCCTCCTGAAGCTTTCTTT
V: TRBV6-2/TRBV6-3
J: TRBJ1-1
length: 14
D: -
size: -

CDR3: CASSLIGSGLSSYEQYF
DNA: TGCGCCAGCAGCTTGATTGGCTCAGGTTTGAGCTCCTACGAGCAGTACTTC
V: TRBV5-1
J: TRBJ2-7
length: 17
D: -
size: -

CDR3: CASAGRSYEQYF
DNA: TGTGCCAGCGCAGGGCGCTCCTACGAGCAGTACTTC
V: TRBV10-3
J: TRBJ2-7
length: 12
D: -
size: many

CDR3: CAISGTGGYQPQHF
DNA: TGTGCCATCAGTGGGACAGGGGGATATCAGCCCCAGCATTTT
V: TRBV10-3
J: TRBJ1-5
length: 14
D: TRBD1
size: -

CDR3: CAISESQDYEQYF
DNA: TGTGCCATCAGTGAGTCACAAGACTACGAGCAGTACTTC
V: TRBV10-3
J: TRBJ2-7
length: 13
D: -
size: few

CDR3: CASSANYRVSGYTF
DNA: TGTGCCAGCAGCGCAAACTACAGGGTTTCTGGCTACACCTTC
V: TRBV9
J: TRBJ1-2
length: 14
D: -
size: few

CDR3: CASSVLNSGETQYF
DNA: TGCGCCAGCAGCGTGTTGAATAGTGGGGAGACCCAGTACTTC
V: TRBV5-1
J: TRBJ2-5
length: 14
D: -
size: many

CDR3: CASSLDGDNEQFF
DNA: TGTGCCAGCAGCTTAGACGGGGACAATGAGCAGTTCTTC
V: TRBV7-2
J: TRBJ2-1
length: 13
D: -
size: few

CDR3: CSARGFTRTGTTNTGELFF
DNA: TGCAGTGCTAGAGGATTTACCAGGACAGGGACCACGAACACCGGGGAGCTGTTTTTT
V: TRBV20-1
J: TRBJ2-2
length: 19
D: TRBD1
size: -

CDR3: CASSLGYGEGEQFF
DNA: TGTGCCAGCAGTTTGGGGTACGGCGAGGGTGAGCAGTTCTTC
V: TRBV12-3/TRBV12-4
J: TRBJ2-1
length: 14
D: -
size: -

CDR3: CASSQDWASGEQFF
DNA: TGCGCCAGCAGCCAAGATTGGGCCTCGGGTGAGCAGTTCTTC
V: TRBV4-1
J: TRBJ2-1
length: 14
D: -
size: few

CDR3: CASSLERLGEQYF
DNA: TGTGCCAGCAGCTTAGAACGACTCGGCGAGCAGTACTTC
V: TRBV11-2
J: TRBJ2-7
length: 13
D: -
size: -